This record concerns one T cell receptor beta chain sequence. This sample is part of a study of blood T cell repertoires in COVID-19. Study overall: Nucleic acid was either cDNA or gDNA, and it came from T cells, B-cell-depleted T cells, or PBMCs.

The CDR3 contains 17 residues. Trimming took 3 bases from V and 2 from J; bases not matched to a gene: 7. The germline V gene has CDR1 SGHAT and CDR2 FQNNGV. The table came from immunoSEQ multiplex PCR; TCRdb's copy has only in-frame clones and leaves some out. The sample shows about 240,000 clones, around 89% of them seen only once. This TCR was recovered from a man aged 35 to 55 who had recovered from COVID-19. The sequenced sample consisted of PBMCs or T cells enriched from blood (not recorded which). The chain employs TRBV11-2 and TRBJ1-5, with TRBD1 identical over 10 bases. The CDR3 sequence: CASSFGTGEWGNQPQHF. The CDR3 DNA is TGTGCCAGCAGCTTCGGGACAGGGGAGTGGGGCAATCAGCCCCAGCATTTT.